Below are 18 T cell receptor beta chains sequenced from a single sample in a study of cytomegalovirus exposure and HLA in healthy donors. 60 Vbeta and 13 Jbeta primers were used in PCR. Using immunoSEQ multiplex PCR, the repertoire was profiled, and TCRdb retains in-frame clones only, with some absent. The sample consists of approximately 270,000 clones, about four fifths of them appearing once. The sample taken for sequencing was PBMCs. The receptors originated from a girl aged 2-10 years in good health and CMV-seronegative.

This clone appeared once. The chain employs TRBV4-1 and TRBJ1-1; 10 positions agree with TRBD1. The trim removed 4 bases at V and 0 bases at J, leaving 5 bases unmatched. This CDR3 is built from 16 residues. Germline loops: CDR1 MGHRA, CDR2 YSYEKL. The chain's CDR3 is CASSRGTGDLNTEAFF. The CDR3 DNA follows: TGCGCCAGCAGCCGGGGGACAGGGGACTTGAACACTGAAGCTTTCTTT.

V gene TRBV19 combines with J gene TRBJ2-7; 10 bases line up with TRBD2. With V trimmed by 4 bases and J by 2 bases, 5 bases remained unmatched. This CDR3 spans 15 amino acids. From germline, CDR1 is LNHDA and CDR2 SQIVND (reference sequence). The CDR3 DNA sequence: TGTGCCAGTAGTAAAACTAGCGGGACTACCTACGAGCAGTACTTC. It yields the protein CASSKTSGTTYEQYF.

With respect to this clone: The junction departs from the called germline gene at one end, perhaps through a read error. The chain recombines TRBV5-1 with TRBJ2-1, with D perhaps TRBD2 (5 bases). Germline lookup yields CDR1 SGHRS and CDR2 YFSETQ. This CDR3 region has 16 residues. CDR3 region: CASSSQSGPSYNGQFF. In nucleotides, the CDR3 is TGCGCCAGCAGCTCCCAGAGCGGACCCTCCTACAATGGGCAGTTCTTC. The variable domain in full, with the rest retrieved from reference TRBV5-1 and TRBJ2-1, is KAGVTQTPRYLIKTRGQQVTLSCSPISGHRSVSWYQQTPGQGLQFLFEYFSETQRNKGNFPGRFSGRQFSNSRSEMNVSTLELGDSALYLCASSSQSGPSYNGQFFGPGTRLTVL.

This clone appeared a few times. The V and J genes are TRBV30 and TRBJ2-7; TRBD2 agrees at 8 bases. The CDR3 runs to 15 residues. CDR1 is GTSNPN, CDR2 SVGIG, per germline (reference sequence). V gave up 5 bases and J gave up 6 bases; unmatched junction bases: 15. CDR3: CAWALPLGGASEQYF. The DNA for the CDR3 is TGTGCCTGGGCCCTACCCCTCGGGGGGGCAAGCGAGCAGTACTTC.

CDR3 in DNA: TGTGCCAGCAGTTCCGGGACAGGGGGCATATCTAATGAAAAACTGTTTTTT. Amino acid sequence: CASSSGTGGISNEKLFF. The J gene is TRBJ1-4, the V gene TRBV28; 12 nucleotides agree with TRBD1. The V and J ends lost 4 bases and 3 bases, in that order; junction bases with no gene match: 6. Germline V CDR1 and CDR2: MDHEN, SYDVKM. This CDR3 region has 17 residues.

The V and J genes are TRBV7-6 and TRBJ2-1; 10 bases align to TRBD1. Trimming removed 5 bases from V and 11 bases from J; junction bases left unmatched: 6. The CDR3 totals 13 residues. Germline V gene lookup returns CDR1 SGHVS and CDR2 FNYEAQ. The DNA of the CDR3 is TGTGCCAGCAGCCTGGGACAGGGGCTAAAGCAGTTCTTC. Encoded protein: CASSLGQGLKQFF.

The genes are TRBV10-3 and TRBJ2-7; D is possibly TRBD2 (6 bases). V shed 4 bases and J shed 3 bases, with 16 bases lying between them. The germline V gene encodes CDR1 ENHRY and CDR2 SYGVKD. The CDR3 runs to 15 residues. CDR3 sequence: CAISAPTGEDYEQYF. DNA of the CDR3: TGTGCCATCAGTGCACCGACGGGGGAAGACTACGAGCAGTACTTC.

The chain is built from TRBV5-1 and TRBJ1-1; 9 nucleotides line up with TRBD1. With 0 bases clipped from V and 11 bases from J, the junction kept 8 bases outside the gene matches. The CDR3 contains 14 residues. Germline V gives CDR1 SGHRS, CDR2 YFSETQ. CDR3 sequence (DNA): TGCGCCAGCAGCTTGGCGGGACAGGGCTCGCATGCTTTCTTT. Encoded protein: CASSLAGQGSHAFF.

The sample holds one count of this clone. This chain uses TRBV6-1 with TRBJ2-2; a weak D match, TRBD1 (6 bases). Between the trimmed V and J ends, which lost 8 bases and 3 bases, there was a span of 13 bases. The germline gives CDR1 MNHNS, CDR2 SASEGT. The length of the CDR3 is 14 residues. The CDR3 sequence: CASGAGVYTGELFF. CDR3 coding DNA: TGTGCCAGCGGCGCAGGGGTCTACACCGGGGAGCTGTTTTTT.

CDR3 sequence: CASSRGMASGNTIYF. Written as DNA, the CDR3 is TGTGCCAGCAGCAGGGGCATGGCGTCTGGAAACACCATATATTTT. The V gene is TRBV6-1, the J gene TRBJ1-3, with D possibly matching TRBD1 (6 bases). This CDR3 has 15 residues. Germline loops: CDR1 MNHNS, CDR2 SASEGT. V lost 6 bases to trimming and J lost 1 base, with 13 bases between them.

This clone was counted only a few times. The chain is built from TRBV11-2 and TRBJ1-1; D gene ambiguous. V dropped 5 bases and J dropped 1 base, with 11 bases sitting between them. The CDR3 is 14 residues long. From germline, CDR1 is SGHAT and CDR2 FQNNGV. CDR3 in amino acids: CASSTQVTNTEAFF. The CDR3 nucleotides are TGTGCCAGCAGCACTCAGGTGACGAACACTGAAGCTTTCTTT.

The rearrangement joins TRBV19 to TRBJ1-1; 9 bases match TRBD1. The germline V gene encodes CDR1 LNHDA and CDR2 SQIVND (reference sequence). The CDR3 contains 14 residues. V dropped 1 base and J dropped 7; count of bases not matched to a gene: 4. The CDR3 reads CASSIGTGVGEAFF. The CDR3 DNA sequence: TGTGCCAGTAGTATAGGGACAGGGGTCGGTGAAGCTTTCTTT.

CDR3 amino acids: CASSYSAGPVGNTIYF. As DNA, the CDR3 is TGTGCCAGCAGTTACTCGGCAGGGCCGGTTGGAAACACCATATATTTT. The rearrangement links TRBV6-5 to TRBJ1-3; possible D gene TRBD1, 5 bases. Trimming left V 0 bases short and J 3 bases short, with 12 bases between. Germline V gene data show CDR1 as MNHEY and CDR2 as SVGAGI. The length of the CDR3 is 16 residues.

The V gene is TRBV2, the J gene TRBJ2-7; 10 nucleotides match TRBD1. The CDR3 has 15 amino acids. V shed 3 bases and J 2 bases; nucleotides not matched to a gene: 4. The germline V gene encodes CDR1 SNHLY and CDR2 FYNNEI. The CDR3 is CASSDGQGVPYEQYF. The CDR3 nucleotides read TGTGCCAGCAGTGACGGACAGGGGGTTCCCTACGAGCAGTACTTC.

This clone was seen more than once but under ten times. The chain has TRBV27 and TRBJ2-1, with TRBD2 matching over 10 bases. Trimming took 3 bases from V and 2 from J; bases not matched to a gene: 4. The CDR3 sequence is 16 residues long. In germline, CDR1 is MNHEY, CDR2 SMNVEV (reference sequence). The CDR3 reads CASSFPSGSPYNEQFF. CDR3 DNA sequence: TGTGCCAGCAGTTTCCCTAGCGGGAGCCCCTACAATGAGCAGTTCTTC.

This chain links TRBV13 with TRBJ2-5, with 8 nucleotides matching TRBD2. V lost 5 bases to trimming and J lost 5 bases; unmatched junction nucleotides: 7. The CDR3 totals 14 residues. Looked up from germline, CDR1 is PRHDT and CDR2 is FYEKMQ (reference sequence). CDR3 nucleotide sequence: TGTGCCAGCAGCGATCTGAGCGGGAGTGAGACCCAGTACTTC. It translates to CASSDLSGSETQYF.

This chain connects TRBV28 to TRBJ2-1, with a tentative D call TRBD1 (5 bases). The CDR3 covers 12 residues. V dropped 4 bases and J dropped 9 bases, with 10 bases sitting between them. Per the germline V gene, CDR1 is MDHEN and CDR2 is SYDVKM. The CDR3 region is CASSYQGSEQFF. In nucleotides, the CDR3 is TGTGCCAGCAGTTATCAGGGTAGTGAGCAGTTCTTC.

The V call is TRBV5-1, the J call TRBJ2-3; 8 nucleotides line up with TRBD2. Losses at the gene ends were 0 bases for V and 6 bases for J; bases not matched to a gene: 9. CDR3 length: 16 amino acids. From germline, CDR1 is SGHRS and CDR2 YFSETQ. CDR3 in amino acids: CASSLERGTRTDTQYF. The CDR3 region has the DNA TGCGCCAGCAGCTTGGAAAGGGGGACTAGGACGGATACGCAGTATTTT.